This T cell receptor (beta chain) was retrieved from a study of cytomegalovirus exposure and HLA in healthy donors. TCRdb's copy holds only in-frame clones and misses some; the assay was immunoSEQ multiplex PCR. The data hold around 150,000 clones, with roughly 84% observed a single time. Concerning this clone: Its antigen remains unidentified.

Regarding the study as a whole: Researchers counted roughly 160 TCR beta chains as cytomegalovirus-associated. Reported results showed that the classifier diagnosed cytomegalovirus status with high specificity and sensitivity.

Per the germline V gene, CDR1 is MNHEY and CDR2 is SMNVEV (reference sequence). V dropped 6 bases and J dropped 6 bases, with 11 bases sitting between them. The CDR3 spans 12 residues. The source is a man aged 30 to 39 in good health and CMV-seropositive. The chain joins TRBV27 to TRBJ1-2; TRBD1 might be the D (6 bases). Sequencing input: PBMCs. The CDR3 coding sequence is TGTGCCAGCAGCTTAGGGGGGAATGGCTACACCTTC. This sequence encodes CASSLGGNGYTF.